The entry below gives a single T cell receptor (beta chain) sequence along with its context. Its antigen is undetermined. The study profiled TCR beta VDJ and CDR3 using genomic DNA as template. TCRdb passed the reads through MiXCR, listing each CDR3 protein once. The sample includes approximately 99,000 distinct CDR3 sequences, under 60% of them seen just once. The data belong to a study of CD8+CD57+ T cells in acquired aplastic anemia. Study at large: Mean DNA quantity obtained from sorted CD4+ and CD8+ cells was 3 to 4 ug. Reads per healthy sample averaged about 10.8 million (CD4+) and some 12 million (CD8+).

Deletions cut 7 bases from V and 1 base from J, with 13 bases between. The CDR3 totals 13 residues. Germline assignment: CDR1 SQVTM and CDR2 ANQGSEA. Study conclusions and caveats: Both patients and controls carried the same twenty-nine CD8+ CDR3 sequences.

The sequence came from a human donor in good health, serving as a control. Material for sequencing was sorted CD4+, CD8+, or CD8+CD57+ T cells (not recorded which) from PBMCs. The chain links TRBV29-1 to TRBJ1-1; D is ambiguous. The CDR3 region is CSAFPVENTEAFF. CDR3 nucleotide sequence: TGCAGCGCCTTTCCTGTGGAGAACACTGAAGCTTTCTTT.